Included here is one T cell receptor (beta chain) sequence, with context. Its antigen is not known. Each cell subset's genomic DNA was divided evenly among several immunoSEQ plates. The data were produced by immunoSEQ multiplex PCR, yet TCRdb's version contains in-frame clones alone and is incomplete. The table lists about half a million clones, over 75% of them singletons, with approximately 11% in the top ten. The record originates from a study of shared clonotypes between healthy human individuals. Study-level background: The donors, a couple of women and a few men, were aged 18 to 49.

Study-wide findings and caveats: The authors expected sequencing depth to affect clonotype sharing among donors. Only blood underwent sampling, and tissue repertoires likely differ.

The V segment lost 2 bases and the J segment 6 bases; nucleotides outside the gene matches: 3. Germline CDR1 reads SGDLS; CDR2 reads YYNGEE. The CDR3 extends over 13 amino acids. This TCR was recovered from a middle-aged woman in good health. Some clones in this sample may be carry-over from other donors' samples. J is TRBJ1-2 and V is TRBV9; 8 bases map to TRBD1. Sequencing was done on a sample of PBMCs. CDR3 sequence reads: CASSVRGQNGYTF. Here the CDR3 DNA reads TGTGCCAGCAGCGTCAGGGGGCAAAATGGCTACACCTTC.